The present T cell receptor beta chain was sequenced within a study of blood T cell repertoires in COVID-19 (dated by TCRdb to the early 2020s). With regard to the full study: The collaborator samples originated in the United States, Italy and Spain and spanned the acute and convalescent phases of COVID-19. The material from the prospective study consisted of cDNA or gDNA derived from T cells, B-cell-depleted T cells, or PBMCs. Subjects who had been exposed to COVID-19, were actively infected with it, or had recovered from it provided the deeply sampled blood TCRbeta repertoires that made up the dataset. The repertoires were released in a freely available public database meant as a resource for research on the immune response to SARS-CoV-2. The samples were drawn from the first 160 participants of the ongoing ImmuneRACE study and from more than 1,000 subjects provided by 6 global collaborators. Sample metadata almost always included a de-identified subject ID, COVID-19 status, age in years and sex. Where HLA class I and class II types were available, the types were taken from metadata supplied by the sample provider, not from assay-based typing.

Whole blood was collected in K2EDTA tubes by collaborating institutions according to the institutions' own protocols. For TCRbeta analysis, collaborators shipped samples as frozen whole blood, isolated PBMCs, or DNA extracted from either of those sample types. Overall results and qualifications from the work: How much clinical and demographic metadata was included differed by source and by participant, and the metadata was provided uncurated.

This clone was counted a few times. The antigen it recognizes is unknown. No base quality information exists; no much larger clone differs at one position. The immunoSEQ Assay, a bias-controlled multiplex PCR, was used to amplify TCRbeta CDR3 regions from genomic DNA. The study's own analysis went as follows. The number of nucleated cells in each sample was estimated by amplification of reference gene primers within the assay. To quantify the absolute abundance of each unique TCRbeta CDR3 rearrangement, sequence reads were collapsed and filtered. For each sample, productive Simpson clonality was calculated as the square root of Simpson's diversity index over productive rearrangements. TCRdb obtained this table from immuneACCESS and retained in-frame rearrangements with V and J assigned. These tables miss some clones; where compared with another copy, unresolved V genes account for less than half of the shortfall, and the remainder is unexplained. The V and J calls and clone size were taken over from that table, and D and trimming were inferred from the DNA. The sample contains 150,000 to 200,000 clones, approximately 80% of them found a single time. The ten largest clonotypes hold roughly 9.2% of the sample.

The germline V gene yields WSHSY for CDR1 and SAAADI for CDR2. The CDR3 sequence holds 14 residues, the cysteine and phenylalanine included. The DNA shown is the 42-base CDR3, in frame from base 1. V loses 3 bases of germline sequence and J loses 8 bases, and the interval between the two ends is 14 bases. The material sequenced was peripheral blood. The TCR sequence derives from an elderly woman with active or convalescent COVID-19. This sequence uses TRBV10-2 and TRBJ1-5, with TRBD1 perhaps the D gene, on 5 matching bases. The DNA sequence is given as TGCGCCAGCAGTGACCCAGGAAGGGGTGAGCCCCAGCATTTT. Its protein product is CASSDPGRGEPQHF.